The clone carrying this T cell receptor beta chain is judged medium-sized. The sample originates from a study of lymphopenia after photon versus proton radiotherapy. CDR1 and CDR2 from the germline V gene are SGHRS and YFSETQ. This CDR3 spans 13 amino acids. Trimming removed 4 bases from V and 0 bases from J, with 7 bases in between. The assay was immunoSEQ multiplex PCR, and TCRdb's table has in-frame clones only and misses some. This table has 70,000 to 95,000 clones, around 88% appearing once. This TCR came from a man in his 60s with pancreatic cancer. The chain couples TRBV5-1 to TRBJ1-2, with unresolved D. The sequenced sample was peripheral blood, obtained from a patient treated with proton-based radiotherapy. CDR3 bases: TGCGCCAGCAGCATAGGGTCTAACTATGGCTACACCTTC. This gives the protein CASSIGSNYGYTF.